This entry describes one T cell receptor beta chain. This record belongs to a study of spatial heterogeneity in lung cancer. Study at large: Detected beta-chain sequences consistently exceeded alpha-chain sequences. TCR and UMI combinations that were unique each appeared, on average, more than ten times in raw reads.

Time point noted: sample taken at primary tumor resection. The cohort: about 79 early-stage, untreated non-small cell lung cancer patients. A distinct unique molecular identifier was carried by each TCR cDNA molecule. TCRdb re-called the 5' RACE reads with MiXCR, one entry per CDR3 protein. Counted here are about 36,000 distinct CDR3 sequences, approximately 7.2% occurring once; the ten biggest clones make up 25% to 30%. The source of this sequence is a female donor with early-stage non-small cell lung cancer. The specimen comprised PBMCs, sampled at surgery.

CDR3 DNA sequence: TGTGCCACCAGCAGAGATGGCGGTGAGCAGTTCTTC. Protein product: CATSRDGGEQFF. This chain links TRBV15 with TRBJ2-1; no firm D call. Trimming pared 0 bases from V and 9 bases from J, leaving 6 bases between. The V gene's germline CDR1 is LNHNV and CDR2 YYDKDF (reference sequence). This CDR3 region has 12 residues. The full variable domain, completed using reference TRBV15 and TRBJ2-1, is DAMVIQNPRYQVTQFGKPVTLSCSQTLNHNVMYWYQQKSSQAPKLLFHYYDKDFNNEADTPDNFQSRRPNTSFCFLDIRSPGLGDTAMYLCATSRDGGEQFFGPGTRLTVL.